A selection of T cell receptor beta chains follows, all from one sample in a study of blood T cell repertoires in COVID-19. Clones were read by immunoSEQ multiplex PCR, and TCRdb kept only the in-frame ones, dropping some. The profile shows roughly 120,000 clones, approximately 80% of them singletons. Input material: peripheral blood. The receptors shown here come from a man aged 70-80 years with acute or convalescent COVID-19. Both conserved end residues are part of each CDR3.

j_call v_call cdr3_aa
TRBJ1-2 TRBV2 CASREMGGQGTNYGYTF
TRBJ2-2 TRBV2 CASSVTGGYVGELFF
TRBJ1-2 TRBV10-3 CAISDGQGEGYTF
TRBJ1-4 TRBV9 CASSLQGVSEKLFF
TRBJ2-2 TRBV3-1/TRBV3-2 CASSPGQRTNTGELFF
TRBJ1-1 TRBV5-6 CASSLEGWDSKAFF
TRBJ2-5 TRBV6-1 CASSEDTGGFETQYF
TRBJ1-1 TRBV11-2 CASSRQVRGTEAFF
TRBJ1-4 TRBV5-4 CASSSTGPHEKLFF
TRBJ1-5 TRBV19 CASNSRGNQPQHF
TRBJ1-1 TRBV10-2 CASSESTGWGHTEAFF
TRBJ1-1 TRBV6-5 CASSSAGGSTEAFF
TRBJ2-2 TRBV9 CASSALGQGQPTGELFF
TRBJ2-1 TRBV6-5 CASSYGRGNEQFF
TRBJ1-1 TRBV7-9 CASFGVQGAWGGTEAFF
TRBJ1-1 TRBV5-6 CASSLVGGGTEAFF
TRBJ2-3 TRBV3-1/TRBV3-2 CASSQAPDYSGAPTDTQYF
TRBJ2-7 TRBV2 CASSLSYEQYF
TRBJ1-2 TRBV19 CASSIRQLAGYTF
TRBJ1-2 TRBV5-1 CASSLGTGSRYGYTF
TRBJ1-6 TRBV6-4 CASSDSSNSPLHF
TRBJ1-2 TRBV19 CASRASNSGYTF
TRBJ1-5 TRBV7-6 CASSFYRDSNQPQHF
TRBJ1-1 TRBV10-3 CAIKTPTNTEAFF